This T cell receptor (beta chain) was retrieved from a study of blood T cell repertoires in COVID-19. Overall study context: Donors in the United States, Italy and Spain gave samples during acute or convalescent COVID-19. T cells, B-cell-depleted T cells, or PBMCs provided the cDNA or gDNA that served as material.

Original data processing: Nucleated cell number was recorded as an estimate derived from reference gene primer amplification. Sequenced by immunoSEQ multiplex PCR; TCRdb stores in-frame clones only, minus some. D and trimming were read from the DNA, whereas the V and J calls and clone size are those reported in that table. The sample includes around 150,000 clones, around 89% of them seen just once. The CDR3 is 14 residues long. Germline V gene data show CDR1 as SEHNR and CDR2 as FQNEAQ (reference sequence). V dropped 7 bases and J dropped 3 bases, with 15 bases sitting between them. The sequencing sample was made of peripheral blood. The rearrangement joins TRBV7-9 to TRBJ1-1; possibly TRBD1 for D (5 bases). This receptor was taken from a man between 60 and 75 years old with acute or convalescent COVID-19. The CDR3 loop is CASIGQAGYTEAFF. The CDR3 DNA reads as TGTGCCAGCATAGGACAAGCGGGATACACTGAAGCTTTCTTT.